This entry lists 16 T cell receptor beta chains sequenced from one sample in a study of T cell repertoires in cytomegalovirus infection. TCRdb re-called the reads with MiXCR, one entry per CDR3 protein. The sample shows fewer than 1,000,000 distinct CDR3 sequences, under 40% of them seen only once. For these TCRs, the target antigens are not known. The sample here was cultured CD8+ T cells from PBMCs, taken from culture after CMV antigen stimulation. The receptors come from a human donor in good health (CMV status not recorded). Some clones in this sample may be carry-over from other donors' samples.

J is TRBJ1-1 and V is TRBV5-6; D is unclear. This CDR3 has 13 residues. V shed 5 bases and J shed 4 bases, with 12 bases lying between them. Germline values: CDR1 SGHDT, CDR2 YYEEEE. The chain's CDR3 is CASSSELITEAFF. CDR3 DNA sequence: TGTGCCAGCAGTTCTGAACTTATCACTGAAGCTTTCTTT.

There are a few counts of this clonotype. The V call is TRBV4-3, the J call TRBJ2-1; D not certain. Germline lookup yields CDR1 LGHNA and CDR2 YSLEER. Trimming left V 4 bases short and J 3 bases short, with 22 bases between. The CDR3 has 18 amino acids. CDR3 sequence reads: CASSPLRNGPGVYNEQFF. For the CDR3, the DNA is TGCGCCAGCAGCCCCCTTCGGAACGGACCAGGTGTCTACAATGAGCAGTTCTTC.

The rearrangement uses TRBV7-9 and TRBJ2-2; D is possibly TRBD1 (7 bases). The CDR3 length is 16 residues. V was trimmed by 4 bases and J by 3 bases, leaving 15 bases between them. The V gene's germline CDR1 is SEHNR and CDR2 FQNEAQ (reference sequence). CDR3 amino acids: CASSSLGGGYTGELFF. The DNA of the CDR3 is TGTGCCAGCAGCTCCCTCGGAGGGGGCTACACCGGGGAGCTGTTTTTT.

In its sample, this clonotype was seen a few times. The chain carries TRBV6-1 and TRBJ2-7; D call uncertain. There are 15 residues in the CDR3. Germline CDR1 is MNHNS and CDR2 is SASEGT. With 2 bases removed from V and 3 bases from J, the gap between germline ends came to 14 bases. For the CDR3, the DNA is TGTGCCAGCAGTGAATATGCCGGACGGTACTACGAGCAGTACGTC. As protein: CASSEYAGRYYEQYV.

This clonotype was counted only a few times. V and J are TRBV7-6 and TRBJ2-3; 13 bases are a match to TRBD2. The germline CDR1 and CDR2 sequences are SGHVS and FNYEAQ. The CDR3 sequence is 17 residues long. V was clipped by 5 bases and J by 3 bases; unmatched bases: 8. CDR3 residues: CASSRRTSGGRTDTQYF. CDR3 nucleotides: TGTGCCAGCAGCAGACGGACTAGCGGGGGTAGAACAGATACGCAGTATTTT.

The chain employs TRBV27 and TRBJ2-7; 7 bases are a match to TRBD1. Trimming cost V 5 bases and J 2 bases; bases outside gene matches: 3. Germline CDR1 reads MNHEY; CDR2 reads SMNVEV (reference sequence). CDR3 length equals 13 residues. CDR3 in DNA: TGTGCCAGCAGTGGGACAGAGACCTACGAGCAGTACTTC. It encodes CASSGTETYEQYF.

The CDR3 reads CASCRTHSNQPQHF. The CDR3 nucleotides read TGTGCCAGTTGTAGGACACATAGCAATCAGCCCCAGCATTTT. The chain combines TRBV19 with TRBJ1-5; D perhaps matches TRBD1 (5 bases). With 8 bases removed from V and 0 bases from J, the gap between germline ends came to 11 bases. Germline values: CDR1 LNHDA, CDR2 SQIVND (reference sequence). The CDR3 runs 14 residues.

Only a few counts were recorded for this clonotype. The chain joins TRBV27 to TRBJ1-2, with unresolved D. From germline, CDR1 is MNHEY and CDR2 SMNVEV (reference sequence). This CDR3 contains 15 residues. Trimming left V 0 bases short and J 1 base short, with 9 bases between. The CDR3 loop reads CASSLSESGNYGYTF. CDR3 nucleotides: TGTGCCAGCAGTTTATCTGAGAGTGGTAACTATGGCTACACCTTC.

This clonotype was found a few times. The chain employs TRBV5-5 and TRBJ1-2; D is possibly TRBD1 (6 bases). Deletions cut 2 bases from V and 0 bases from J, with 17 bases between. Germline CDR1 and CDR2: SGHKS and YYEKEE (reference sequence). The CDR3 has 17 residues. The CDR3 sequence: CASSFIDRPTANYGYTF. CDR3 DNA sequence: TGTGCCAGCAGCTTTATAGACAGGCCGACTGCTAACTATGGCTACACCTTC.

Details on this clonotype: Compared with germline, one end of the junction differs, possibly owing to a read error. This chain joins TRBV6-5 and TRBJ1-1, with D possibly matching TRBD1 (5 bases). CDR3 length: 14 residues. Germline-derived CDR1 and CDR2 are MNHEY and SVGAGI. Here the CDR3 reads CTSSYSIGAVEAFF. As DNA, the CDR3 is TGTACCAGCAGTTACTCGATTGGGGCAGTCGAAGCTTTCTTT.

CDR3 in amino acids: CASRDGGLNPADTQYF. The CDR3 DNA reads as TGTGCCAGCAGGGACGGGGGCCTAAATCCGGCAGATACGCAGTATTTT. The rearrangement uses TRBV6-5 and TRBJ2-3; either TRBD1 or TRBD2 may supply D (6 bases each). This CDR3 spans 16 amino acids. The germline V gene encodes CDR1 MNHEY and CDR2 SVGAGI. Trimming cost V 6 bases and J 4 bases, with 20 bases left between them.

There are many counts of this clonotype. The rearrangement links TRBV27 to TRBJ2-1, with 8 bases matching TRBD2. The CDR3 has 14 residues. Germline V gene lookup returns CDR1 MNHEY and CDR2 SMNVEV (reference sequence). V was pared by 2 bases and J by 6 bases, with 3 bases of the junction left unmatched. The CDR3 is CASSLAGTSNEQFF. The DNA of the CDR3 is TGTGCCAGCAGTTTAGCCGGGACTAGCAATGAGCAGTTCTTC.

This clonotype turned up a few times. The rearrangement uses TRBV24-1 and TRBJ2-1, with TRBD2 as a possible D gene (6 bases). Trimming stripped 9 bases from V and 0 bases from J, with 11 bases between. CDR3 length: 14 amino acids. The germline CDR1 and CDR2 sequences are KGHDR and SFDVKD. The CDR3 region is CATGGGSSYNEQFF. DNA for the CDR3: TGTGCCACCGGTGGGGGGAGCTCCTACAATGAGCAGTTCTTC.

V usage is TRBV4-1 and J usage is TRBJ2-7; D uncertain. Trimming shortened V by 0 bases and J by 0 bases, and 9 bases separated the two germline ends. The CDR3 has 15 residues. CDR1 is MGHRA and CDR2 is YSYEKL in the germline V gene. The CDR3 sequence is CASSQDLGYSYEQYF. DNA of the CDR3: TGCGCCAGCAGCCAAGATCTTGGTTACTCCTACGAGCAGTACTTC.

The chain combines TRBV15 with TRBJ2-7; D may be TRBD1 (5 bases). The CDR3 is made up of 13 amino acids. The V and J ends lost 8 bases and 3 bases respectively, with 14 bases between them. Germline assignment: CDR1 LNHNV and CDR2 YYDKDF (reference sequence). As DNA, the CDR3 is TGTGCCACCGGTATGCTGGGGCACTACGAGCAGTACTTC. The encoded protein is CATGMLGHYEQYF. The entire variable domain, with the rest obtained from reference TRBV15 and TRBJ2-7, is as follows: DAMVIQNPRYQVTQFGKPVTLSCSQTLNHNVMYWYQQKSSQAPKLLFHYYDKDFNNEADTPDNFQSRRPNTSFCFLDIRSPGLGDTAMYLCATGMLGHYEQYFGPGTRLTVT.

This clonotype was counted only a few times. The chain combines TRBV15 with TRBJ2-5; 8 bases fit TRBD1. Germline lookup yields CDR1 LNHNV and CDR2 YYDKDF (reference sequence). After removal of 2 bases from V and 7 bases from J, the junction contained 18 bases not matched to a gene. This CDR3 has 18 residues. The CDR3 here is CATSRKNPLGQGKWTQYF. Written as DNA, the CDR3 is TGTGCCACCAGCAGAAAGAACCCCCTCGGACAGGGAAAGTGGACCCAGTACTTC.